Below are 32 T cell receptor beta chains sequenced from a single sample in a study of early T cells in non-severe SARS-CoV-2 infection. TCRdb re-derived calls from the 5' RACE reads in MiXCR, one entry per CDR3 protein. There are about 54,000 distinct CDR3 sequences in the sample; roughly 7.6% occur only once, and 8% to 11% lies in the top ten. Sequencing was performed on whole blood, taken at baseline. The receptors originated from an adult who was a healthcare worker with PCR-confirmed SARS-CoV-2 infection or an uninfected control (not recorded which).

This clonotype has ten or more counts. The chain links TRBV25-1 to TRBJ2-2, with a possible D match to TRBD2 (6 bases). Germline lookup yields CDR1 MGHDK and CDR2 SYGVNS. The CDR3 extends over 17 amino acids. Trimming took 7 bases from V and 1 from J, leaving 19 bases between them. The CDR3 here is CASTKHVEGGNTGELFF. In nucleotides, the CDR3 is TGTGCCAGCACCAAACACGTTGAGGGAGGGAACACCGGGGAGCTGTTTTTT. Supplemented by reference TRBV25-1 and TRBJ2-2, the full variable domain reads EADIYQTPRYLVIGTGKKITLECSQTMGHDKMYWYQQDPGMELHLIHYSYGVNSTEKGDLSSESTVSRIRTEHFPLTLESARPSHTSQYLCASTKHVEGGNTGELFFGEGSRLTVL.

This clonotype has at least ten counts. The V gene is TRBV12-3 or TRBV12-4, the J gene TRBJ2-7, with D unclear. Trimming cost V 5 bases and J 9 bases, with 11 bases left between them. The CDR3 sequence is 11 residues long. CDR3 protein: CASSNHLGQYF. Written as DNA, the CDR3 is TGTGCCAGCAGTAACCATCTGGGGCAGTACTTC.

This clonotype was detected many times. The V and J genes are TRBV5-5 and TRBJ1-5; D uncertain. Trimming stripped 5 bases from V and 1 base from J, with 19 bases between. This CDR3 comprises 17 residues. Germline CDR1 is SGHKS and CDR2 is YYEKEE (reference sequence). The CDR3 DNA reads TGTGCCAGCAGTTACGGTCCTTATACGGACAGCAATCAGCCCCAGCATTTT. Its protein is CASSYGPYTDSNQPQHF.

This clonotype was found a few times. The chain combines TRBV27 with TRBJ1-2, with 9 bases lining up with TRBD1. CDR3 length equals 14 residues. V was clipped by 6 bases and J by 4 bases; unmatched bases: 6. CDR1 is MNHEY, CDR2 SMNVEV, per germline (reference sequence). Here the CDR3 reads CASSPGQGSYGYTF. Written as DNA, the CDR3 is TGTGCCAGCAGCCCCGGACAGGGGAGCTATGGCTACACCTTC.

This clonotype has only a few counts. The chain is built from TRBV7-2 and TRBJ2-3, with a tentative D call TRBD2 (6 bases). Germline V CDR1 and CDR2: SGHTA, FQGNSA. With 1 base removed from V and 12 bases from J, the gap between germline ends came to 14 bases. The CDR3 sequence is 13 residues long. CDR3 nucleotides: TGTGCCAGCAGCTTAGGAGCGGGTTCCAACCAGTATTTT. Translating gives CASSLGAGSNQYF.

This clonotype was observed many times. The chain links TRBV6-2 or TRBV6-3 to TRBJ2-7; possibly TRBD2 for D (5 bases). Germline CDR1 and CDR2: MNHEY and SVGEGT. The V end was cut by 4 bases, the J end by 3 bases, with 19 bases between. The CDR3 runs 16 residues. Here the CDR3 reads CASSSLGEPAGYEQYF. The DNA for the CDR3 is TGTGCCAGCAGTTCACTCGGGGAGCCTGCTGGCTACGAGCAGTACTTC.

This chain uses TRBV5-1 with TRBJ1-6; TRBD1 aligns across 9 bases. This CDR3 is 13 amino acids long. J gave up 7 bases and V 5 bases, and 1 base lay outside the gene matches. Germline V lookup: CDR1 SGHRS, CDR2 YFSETQ. CDR3 loop: CASSGTGNSPLHF. CDR3 bases: TGCGCCAGCAGTGGGACAGGGAATTCACCCCTCCACTTT.

V usage is TRBV12-3 or TRBV12-4 and J usage is TRBJ2-3; 10 bases fit TRBD1. The CDR3 sequence is 15 residues long. With 6 bases clipped from V and 1 base from J, the junction kept 4 bases outside the gene matches. CDR3: CASRRQGAGTDTQYF. The CDR3 DNA reads as TGTGCCAGCAGACGACAGGGGGCCGGCACAGATACGCAGTATTTT.

V usage is TRBV28 and J usage is TRBJ1-1, with 11 bases identical to TRBD1. Germline lookup yields CDR1 MDHEN and CDR2 SYDVKM. There are 14 residues in the CDR3. With 6 bases clipped from V and 12 bases from J, the junction kept 12 bases outside the gene matches. As DNA, the CDR3 is TGTGCCAGCAGGCCTACCGGACAGGGGGCAAGAACTTTCTTT. This sequence encodes CASRPTGQGARTFF.

The chain joins TRBV4-1 to TRBJ2-7; perhaps TRBD1 as D (6 bases). The CDR3 has 15 amino acids. Germline CDR1 and CDR2: MGHRA and YSYEKL. With 4 bases removed from V and 4 bases from J, the gap between germline ends came to 17 bases. CDR3 in DNA: TGCGCCAGCAGCCTCCGGGACACCAACCCATACGAGCAGTACTTC. It specifies CASSLRDTNPYEQYF.

In its sample, this clonotype was seen many times. This chain connects TRBV5-1 to TRBJ2-2, with TRBD1 matching over 8 bases. The germline CDR1 and CDR2 sequences are SGHRS and YFSETQ. The CDR3 totals 17 residues. With V trimmed by 0 bases and J by 6 bases, 10 bases remained unmatched. As DNA, the CDR3 is TGCGCCAGCAGCTTGGAACCCCAGGGGGCGTCGGCCGGGGAGCTGTTTTTT. Translated, it gives CASSLEPQGASAGELFF.

This sequence joins TRBV18 and TRBJ2-1, with TRBD2 matching over 8 bases. The CDR3 contains 16 residues. The junction had 9 bases not matched to a gene; V was cut back by 3 bases and J by 5 bases. Germline CDR1 reads KGHSH; CDR2 reads LQKENI. As DNA, the CDR3 is TGTGCCAGCTCACCTTTAGCGGGATTCTTCCACAATGAGCAGTTCTTC. Its protein product is CASSPLAGFFHNEQFF.

A few counts support this clonotype. The germline gene is not matched at one end of the junction; a read error may be the cause. This CDR3 reads CASTLGLNTEAFF. CDR3 nucleotides: TGTGCCAGCACTTTAGGTTTGAACACTGAAGCTTTCTTT. V gene TRBV12-3 or TRBV12-4 combines with J gene TRBJ1-1; D gene unclear. This CDR3 is 13 amino acids long.

This clonotype was recorded many times. The chain recombines TRBV24-1 with TRBJ1-5; possible D gene TRBD1, 5 bases. Germline CDR1 KGHDR, CDR2 SFDVKD. There are 14 residues in the CDR3. Trimming stripped 4 bases from V and 6 bases from J, with 12 bases between. This CDR3 reads CATSDPGIAQPQHF. CDR3 coding DNA: TGTGCCACCAGTGACCCAGGGATCGCTCAGCCCCAGCATTTT.

The chain recombines TRBV24-1 with TRBJ2-1, with 14 bases lining up with TRBD2. V gave up 1 base and J gave up 0 bases; unmatched junction bases: 16. There are 23 residues in the CDR3. Germline V gene lookup returns CDR1 KGHDR and CDR2 SFDVKD. The CDR3 region is CATSDFSAAGTSGSGSSYNEQFF. The CDR3 nucleotides read TGTGCCACCAGTGATTTTTCGGCAGCCGGGACTAGCGGGAGTGGGAGCTCCTACAATGAGCAGTTCTTC.

CDR3: CASSPGQGATEAFF. CDR3 sequence (DNA): TGTGCCAGCAGTCCAGGACAGGGGGCCACTGAAGCTTTCTTT. V usage is TRBV6-5 and J usage is TRBJ1-1; 11 positions match TRBD1. Per germline, CDR1 MNHEY and CDR2 SVGAGI. Losses at the gene ends were 5 bases for V and 4 bases for J; bases not matched to a gene: 3. The CDR3 is made up of 14 amino acids.

In its sample, this clonotype was seen many times. This chain joins TRBV7-9 and TRBJ2-1; 13 bases agree with TRBD2. The ends lost 5 bases at V and 7 bases at J; junction bases unmatched: 11. This CDR3 contains 17 residues. Germline assignment: CDR1 SEHNR and CDR2 FQNEAQ (reference sequence). The CDR3 DNA reads as TGTGCCAGCAGCCTAATAGCAAGGACTAGCGGGAGTAATGAGCAGTTCTTC. This translates into CASSLIARTSGSNEQFF. The entire variable domain, with the rest obtained from reference TRBV7-9 and TRBJ2-1, is as follows: DTGVSQNPRHKITKRGQNVTFRCDPISEHNRLYWYRQTLGQGPEFLTYFQNEAQLEKSRLLSDRFSAERPKGSFSTLEIQRTEQGDSAMYLCASSLIARTSGSNEQFFGPGTRLTVL.

This clonotype has more than one count but fewer than ten. The chain joins TRBV6-2 or TRBV6-3 to TRBJ2-1; tentatively, D is TRBD2 (6 bases). CDR1 MNHEY and CDR2 SVGEGT come from the germline V gene. The CDR3 consists of 16 residues. Trimming pared 8 bases from V and 3 bases from J, leaving 20 bases between. The DNA of the CDR3 is TGTGCCAGCGGCGGCCAGGGTCAGCGGGTCTACAATGAGCAGTTCTTC. Translated: CASGGQGQRVYNEQFF.

At least ten counts were recorded for this clonotype. CDR3: CASSSVAGSYNEQFF. The CDR3 nucleotides are TGCGCCAGCAGCTCGGTGGCGGGATCCTACAATGAGCAGTTCTTC. J is TRBJ2-1 and V is TRBV5-1; possibly TRBD2 for D (6 bases). The CDR3 loop spans 15 amino acids. CDR1 and CDR2 (germline): SGHRS, YFSETQ. Trimming left V 3 bases short and J 1 base short, with 11 bases between.

The gene calls are TRBV18 and TRBJ2-3, with 8 bases matching TRBD1. CDR3 length: 15 residues. In germline, CDR1 is KGHSH, CDR2 LQKENI. With V trimmed by 3 bases and J by 4 bases, 6 bases remained unmatched. The CDR3 is CASSPRGTGSDTQYF. For the CDR3, the DNA is TGTGCCAGCTCACCCCGTGGGACAGGATCAGATACGCAGTATTTT.

This clonotype was seen many times. The V call is TRBV5-1, the J call TRBJ2-7, with 7 bases aligning to TRBD1. The CDR3 totals 14 residues. The trim removed 0 bases at V and 4 bases at J, leaving 4 bases unmatched. Looked up from germline, CDR1 is SGHRS and CDR2 is YFSETQ. The CDR3 here is CASSLGQGIYEQYF. The CDR3 coding sequence is TGCGCCAGCAGCTTGGGACAGGGTATATACGAGCAGTACTTC. Filled out from reference TRBV5-1 and TRBJ2-7, the complete variable domain reads KAGVTQTPRYLIKTRGQQVTLSCSPISGHRSVSWYQQTPGQGLQFLFEYFSETQRNKGNFPGRFSGRQFSNSRSEMNVSTLELGDSALYLCASSLGQGIYEQYFGPGTRLTVT.

This clonotype was observed a few times. The V and J genes are TRBV28 and TRBJ1-5; 11 nucleotides line up with TRBD1. Unmatched junction bases numbered 7, after V lost 6 bases and J lost 6 bases. The CDR3 extends over 15 amino acids. Germline V gives CDR1 MDHEN, CDR2 SYDVKM. CDR3: CASRRGQGVFQPQHF. The CDR3 nucleotides read TGTGCCAGCAGACGGGGACAGGGGGTTTTTCAGCCCCAGCATTTT.

A few counts support this clonotype. The chain carries TRBV6-1 and TRBJ2-7; D remains unclear. This CDR3 has 14 residues. In germline, CDR1 is MNHNS, CDR2 SASEGT. With 11 bases removed from V and 2 bases from J, the gap between germline ends came to 19 bases. CDR3 DNA sequence: TGTGCCCGAACCCTTCATCAACCCCCCTACGAGCAGTACTTC. This codes for CARTLHQPPYEQYF.

This clonotype was counted a few times. The rearrangement links TRBV3-1 to TRBJ2-7, with D possibly being TRBD2 (6 bases). The CDR3 sequence is 13 residues long. Trimming left V 7 bases short and J 0 bases short, with 10 bases between. In germline, CDR1 is LGHDT, CDR2 YNNKEL (reference sequence). DNA of the CDR3: TGTGCCAGCACGGGGACTCCCTCCTACGAGCAGTACTTC. This codes for CASTGTPSYEQYF.

This clonotype has at least ten counts. V usage is TRBV15 and J usage is TRBJ2-5; D perhaps matches TRBD2 (5 bases). From germline, CDR1 is LNHNV and CDR2 YYDKDF (reference sequence). The CDR3 extends over 17 amino acids. The V gene lost 0 bases and the J gene lost 1 base, with 15 bases spanning the gap. Here the CDR3 reads CATSRDLSRGFQETQYF. The CDR3 DNA sequence: TGTGCCACCAGCAGAGATCTATCTCGGGGATTCCAAGAGACCCAGTACTTC. The full variable domain, rest sourced from reference TRBV15 and TRBJ2-5, is DAMVIQNPRYQVTQFGKPVTLSCSQTLNHNVMYWYQQKSSQAPKLLFHYYDKDFNNEADTPDNFQSRRPNTSFCFLDIRSPGLGDTAMYLCATSRDLSRGFQETQYFGPGTRLLVL.

Details on this clonotype: The junction departs from the called germline gene at one end, perhaps through a read error. The V call is TRBV11-2, the J call TRBJ2-2, with no clear D. This CDR3 contains 14 residues. Germline V gene lookup returns CDR1 SGHAT and CDR2 FQNNGV. The CDR3 reads CANSLAQISGELFF. The CDR3 region has the DNA TGTGCCAACAGCTTAGCACAAATCTCCGGGGAGCTGTTTTTT.

The chain is built from TRBV7-3 and TRBJ2-1, with TRBD2 matching 8 bases. The V and J ends lost 3 bases and 6 bases, in that order; junction bases with no gene match: 7. CDR3 length: 15 amino acids. CDR1 is SGHTA and CDR2 is FQGTGA in the germline V gene. CDR3 sequence reads: CASSFRGLAGNEQFF. CDR3 nucleotides: TGTGCCAGCAGCTTTCGAGGGCTAGCGGGCAATGAGCAGTTCTTC.

This rearrangement joins TRBV6-4 to TRBJ1-6; the D gene is possibly TRBD1 (5 bases). The CDR3 is 14 residues long. Trimming removed 6 bases from V and 8 bases from J, with 14 bases in between. Looked up from germline, CDR1 is MRHNA and CDR2 is SNTAGT. The CDR3 region is CASRGDDPYSPLHF. CDR3 nucleotide sequence: TGTGCCAGCAGGGGGGACGACCCTTATTCACCCCTCCACTTT.

This chain joins TRBV20-1 and TRBJ2-1; TRBD2 aligns across 8 bases. V lost 1 base, J lost 4 bases, and 6 bases stayed unmatched. Germline CDR1 is DFQATT and CDR2 is SNEGSKA (reference sequence). The CDR3 has 15 amino acids. The CDR3 is CSARVSGIRYNEQFF. CDR3 bases: TGCAGTGCTAGAGTTAGCGGGATCAGGTACAATGAGCAGTTCTTC.

This clonotype was seen more than once but under ten times. V gene TRBV7-9 combines with J gene TRBJ2-1; 8 nucleotides align to TRBD2. The V and J ends lost 2 bases and 6 bases, in that order; junction bases with no gene match: 6. Germline CDR1 reads SEHNR; CDR2 reads FQNEAQ (reference sequence). This CDR3 has 15 residues. As DNA, the CDR3 is TGTGCCAGCAGCTTACTTGCGGGGGGAGCCAATGAGCAGTTCTTC. Amino acids: CASSLLAGGANEQFF.

The rearrangement uses TRBV6-5 and TRBJ2-1, with D possibly called TRBD1 or TRBD2 (6 bases each). This CDR3 has 16 amino acids. Germline V gene data show CDR1 as MNHEY and CDR2 as SVGAGI. The V gene lost 2 bases and the J gene lost 6 bases, with 17 bases spanning the gap. The CDR3 loop reads CASSYDWEWGANEQFF. The CDR3 DNA is TGTGCCAGCAGTTACGATTGGGAGTGGGGGGCCAATGAGCAGTTCTTC.

The table lists this clonotype with a few counts. The V and J genes are TRBV5-6 and TRBJ2-1, with D hard to call. V was trimmed by 2 bases and J by 3 bases, leaving 12 bases between them. From germline, CDR1 is SGHDT and CDR2 YYEEEE. CDR3 length: 15 amino acids. The CDR3 bases are TGTGCCAGCAGCTTCTCTGACACCAACTACAATGAGCAGTTCTTC. Translation: CASSFSDTNYNEQFF.